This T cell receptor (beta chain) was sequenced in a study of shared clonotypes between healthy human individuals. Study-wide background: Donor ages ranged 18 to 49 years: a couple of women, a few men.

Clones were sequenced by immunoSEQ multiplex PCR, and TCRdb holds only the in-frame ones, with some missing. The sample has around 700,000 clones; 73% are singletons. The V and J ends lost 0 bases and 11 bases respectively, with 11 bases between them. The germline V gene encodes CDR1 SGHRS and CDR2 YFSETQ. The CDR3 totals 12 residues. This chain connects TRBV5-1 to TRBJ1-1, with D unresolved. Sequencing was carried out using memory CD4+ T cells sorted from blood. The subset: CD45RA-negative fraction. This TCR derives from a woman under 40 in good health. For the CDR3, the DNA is TGCGCCAGCAGCTTGGAGGGTGGGTCGGCTTTCTTT. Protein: CASSLEGGSAFF.